Sequencing of this T cell receptor (beta chain) was carried out in a study of blood T cell repertoires in COVID-19. Study in general: Sites across the United States, Italy and Spain contributed samples from acute and convalescent COVID-19. In each case, the material was cDNA or gDNA derived from T cells, B-cell-depleted T cells, or PBMCs.

Original processing methods: From reference gene primer amplification, estimates of nucleated cell counts were derived. TCRdb keeps only in-frame clones here, not all; method: immunoSEQ multiplex PCR. From that table come the V and J calls and clone size; the DNA was used to work out D and trimming. The sample has approximately 190,000 clones, more than 70% seen once. The germline CDR1 and CDR2 sequences are LNHDA and SQIVND (reference sequence). Germline trimming cut 7 bases from V and 2 bases from J; bases unmatched to any gene: 4. The CDR3 runs 13 residues. The V call is TRBV19, the J call TRBJ1-2; TRBD1 aligns across 7 bases. The specimen sequenced was peripheral blood. This sequence originates from a woman aged 40 to 50 who had recovered from COVID-19. CDR3 coding DNA: TGTGCCAGTACCCCGGGACAGAACTATGGCTACACCTTC. It codes for CASTPGQNYGYTF.